This TCR beta chain stems from a study of T cells after yellow fever vaccination. Trimming cost V 5 bases and J 10 bases, with 17 bases left between them. The CDR3 covers 13 residues. The TCR cDNA carried a universal primer site and UMIs from 5'RACE template switching. TCRdb independently ran MiXCR on the 5' RACE reads; one entry per CDR3 protein. The sample has nearly 550,000 distinct CDR3 sequences; roughly a fifth are singletons. General study findings and limits: Across the CD4 and CD8 compartments, a small share of clonotypes was present in both. One caveat is that FACS-sorted repertoires could contain abundant clonotypes contaminating from the bulk population.

This clonotype was detected only a few times. Its antigen is still unknown. V gene TRBV12-3 or TRBV12-4 combines with J gene TRBJ1-1; D uncertain. This receptor was taken from a man under 40 who received the YFV17D yellow fever vaccine. The material sequenced was PBMCs, taken 15 days after the yellow fever booster vaccination. The CDR3 DNA is TGTGCCAGCAGTCCAGGATTTAGGGAGGGAGCTTTCTTT. Encoded protein: CASSPGFREGAFF.